This T cell receptor beta chain was captured in a study of cytomegalovirus exposure and HLA in healthy donors. In the study overall: Early released data comprised about 85 million unique TCRs from HLA-typed donors.

The CDR3 totals 15 residues. The ends lost 4 bases at V and 3 bases at J; junction bases unmatched: 4. In germline, CDR1 is MNHNS, CDR2 SASEGT. The PCR employed 60 Vbeta primers together with 13 Jbeta primers. Clones were sequenced by immunoSEQ multiplex PCR, and TCRdb holds only the in-frame ones, with some missing. The sample lists about 160,000 clones; approximately 74% were seen once. The V gene is TRBV6-1, the J gene TRBJ2-7; TRBD1 matches at 12 bases. Sequencing was performed on PBMCs. This clonotype was sampled from a woman aged 30 to 39 in good health and CMV-seronegative. The CDR3 loop is CASSVGQGALYEQYF. For the CDR3, the DNA is TGTGCCAGCAGTGTGGGACAGGGGGCCCTCTACGAGCAGTACTTC.